These T cell receptor beta chains were read from a single sample in a study of shared clonotypes between healthy human individuals. Assay used: immunoSEQ multiplex PCR; TCRdb lists only in-frame clones, some missing. The sample lists about 750,000 clones, 80% to 95% occurring once. The sequenced sample was naive CD8+ T cells sorted from blood. These receptor sequences come from a man aged 25-45 years in good health. Each CDR3 is given with its conserved first and last residue. Fields, in order: J gene, D gene, V gene, clone size, CDR3 length, CDR3 protein, CDR3 DNA. The D gene is left open where the match is weak. The listing skips clone size in some rows; elsewhere it reads once, few, many or a size class.

TRBJ2-1 | TRBD1 | TRBV10-3 | - | 14 | CAIRPGQLDNEQFF | TGTGCCATCAGGCCGGGACAGCTTGATAATGAGCAGTTCTTC
TRBJ2-7 | - | TRBV7-9 | few | 13 | CASSSQEGGEQYF | TGTGCCAGCAGCTCCCAAGAAGGCGGCGAGCAGTACTTC
TRBJ2-7 | TRBD2 | TRBV9 | - | 14 | CASSAAGASHEQYF | TGTGCCAGCAGCGCCGCGGGAGCTTCCCACGAGCAGTACTTC
TRBJ2-3 | TRBD2 | TRBV2 | - | 15 | CARSPMGGPKDTQYF | TGTGCCAGGTCCCCTATGGGAGGGCCTAAAGATACGCAGTATTTT
TRBJ1-1 | - | TRBV5-1 | few | 12 | CASSGENTEAFF | TGCGCCAGCAGTGGGGAGAACACTGAAGCTTTCTTT
TRBJ2-7 | - | TRBV29-1 | - | 12 | CSAELDGDEQYF | TGCAGCGCGGAACTGGATGGCGACGAGCAGTACTTC
TRBJ2-7 | TRBD2 | TRBV29-1 | - | 17 | CSAQGGLLAGSSYEQYF | TGCAGCGCCCAAGGGGGCCTACTAGCGGGCAGCTCCTACGAGCAGTACTTC
TRBJ2-7 | - | TRBV7-2 | - | 14 | CASSLARRSWEQYF | TGTGCCAGCAGCTTAGCGAGAAGGTCTTGGGAGCAGTACTTC
TRBJ2-3 | TRBD1 | TRBV27 | - | 16 | CASSPRDRVYGDTQYF | TGTGCCAGCAGTCCCCGGGACAGGGTTTATGGCGATACGCAGTATTTT
TRBJ2-1 | TRBD2 | TRBV19 | - | 15 | CASTPLGTSLNEQFF | TGTGCCAGCACACCCTTAGGGACTAGTCTTAATGAGCAGTTCTTC
TRBJ1-3 | TRBD1 | TRBV2 | - | 15 | CASSEDTGDGNTIYF | TGTGCCAGCAGTGAAGACACAGGGGATGGAAACACCATATATTTT
TRBJ1-1 | TRBD1 | TRBV7-6 | - | 15 | CASRSDRGQDTEAFF | TGTGCCAGCAGGAGTGACAGGGGGCAGGACACTGAAGCTTTCTTT
TRBJ2-1 | TRBD2 | TRBV25-1 | once | 11 | CVAGGGNEQFF | TGTGTAGCGGGAGGAGGCAATGAGCAGTTCTTC
TRBJ1-1 | - | TRBV28 | - | 13 | CASSLPGATEAFF | TGTGCCAGCAGTTTACCGGGGGCCACTGAAGCTTTCTTT
TRBJ2-7 | TRBD2 | TRBV28 | - | 12 | CASTSGTYEQYF | TGTGCCAGCACTAGCGGGACCTACGAGCAGTACTTC
TRBJ1-1 | - | TRBV5-6 | - | 13 | CASSLGGTPEAFF | TGTGCCAGCAGCTTGGGGGGGACCCCCGAAGCTTTCTTT
TRBJ2-2 | - | TRBV29-1 | - | 13 | CSVEPRNTGELFF | TGCAGCGTTGAGCCACGAAACACCGGGGAGCTGTTTTTT
TRBJ2-1 | - | TRBV4-1 | once | 13 | CASSLAEADEQFF | TGCGCCAGCAGCCTAGCGGAGGCGGATGAGCAGTTCTTC
TRBJ1-2 | TRBD1 | TRBV18 | - | 16 | CASSSPTGTADYGYTF | TGTGCCAGCTCATCCCCTACGGGGACAGCGGACTATGGCTACACCTTC
TRBJ2-1 | TRBD2 | TRBV29-1 | - | 14 | CSVGGGRPSHEQFF | TGCAGCGTTGGGGGCGGGAGGCCCTCCCATGAGCAGTTCTTC
TRBJ2-3 | TRBD2 | TRBV2 | - | 18 | CASGVEGTSGSRTDTQYF | TGTGCCAGCGGCGTGGAGGGGACTAGCGGATCCCGCACAGATACGCAGTATTTT
TRBJ2-1 | - | TRBV4-1 | - | 15 | CASSHPTGGANEQFF | TGCGCCAGCAGCCACCCCACAGGGGGGGCGAATGAGCAGTTCTTC
TRBJ2-7 | - | TRBV28 | - | 13 | CASSYTLRVFQYF | TGTGCCAGCAGCTACACCCTGAGGGTTTTCCAGTACTTC
TRBJ2-1 | - | TRBV6-5 | - | 15 | CASTSQGGSWNEQFF | TGTGCCAGCACATCCCAGGGGGGCTCTTGGAATGAGCAGTTCTTC
TRBJ1-4 | - | TRBV30 | - | 13 | CAWRAPTNEKLFF | TGTGCCTGGAGGGCCCCAACTAATGAAAAACTGTTTTTT
TRBJ2-1 | TRBD2 | TRBV6-1 | - | 17 | CASSDRSSGRILNEQFF | TGTGCCAGCAGTGATAGGTCTAGCGGGAGGATTCTCAATGAGCAGTTCTTC
TRBJ2-5 | TRBD1 | TRBV4-1 | - | 15 | CASQSLGQGGETQYF | TGCGCCAGTCAGAGTTTGGGACAGGGAGGAGAGACCCAGTACTTC
TRBJ2-7 | TRBD1 | TRBV5-1 | - | 15 | CASSLPSDRAYEQYF | TGCGCCAGCAGCTTGCCTTCGGACAGGGCCTACGAGCAGTACTTC
TRBJ1-5 | - | TRBV6-5 | - | 13 | CASSYGSGQPQHF | TGTGCCAGCAGTTACGGTTCGGGCCAGCCCCAGCATTTT
TRBJ2-3 | TRBD2 | TRBV6-6 | few | 14 | CASSYGGRAYTQYF | TGTGCCAGCAGTTACGGGGGGAGGGCCTATACGCAGTATTTT
TRBJ2-5 | TRBD2 | TRBV9 | - | 17 | CASSIGTSGVIQETQYF | TGTGCCAGCAGCATTGGGACTAGCGGGGTCATACAAGAGACCCAGTACTTC
TRBJ2-1 | - | TRBV2 | - | 11 | CASSAYAEQFF | TGTGCCAGCAGTGCTTATGCTGAGCAGTTCTTC
TRBJ2-2 | TRBD2 | TRBV7-6 | - | 16 | CASAWEPSGNTGELFF | TGTGCCAGCGCGTGGGAGCCTAGCGGGAACACCGGGGAGCTGTTTTTT
TRBJ2-1 | - | TRBV4-3 | - | 14 | CASSQDISGDEQFF | TGCGCCAGCAGCCAAGATATCTCAGGGGATGAGCAGTTCTTC
TRBJ1-3 | - | TRBV2 | - | 14 | CASSEEWKGNTIYF | TGTGCCAGCAGTGAGGAATGGAAGGGAAACACCATATATTTT
TRBJ1-5 | - | TRBV7-9 | - | 12 | CASGGGNQPQHF | TGTGCCAGTGGGGGCGGCAATCAGCCCCAGCATTTT
TRBJ2-7 | TRBD2 | TRBV27 | few | 15 | CASSPTSGTSYEQYF | TGTGCCAGCAGTCCGACTAGCGGGACTTCCTACGAGCAGTACTTC
TRBJ2-7 | TRBD2 | TRBV2 | - | 14 | CASSRLAGPYEQYF | TGTGCCAGCAGTAGACTAGCGGGTCCCTACGAGCAGTACTTC
TRBJ2-1 | TRBD2 | TRBV6-6 | - | 15 | CASTELASGLNEQFF | TGTGCCAGCACCGAACTGGCTAGCGGTCTCAATGAGCAGTTCTTC
TRBJ2-7 | - | TRBV6-5 | few | 11 | CAAGDSYEQYF | TGTGCCGCCGGGGACTCCTACGAGCAGTACTTC
TRBJ1-1 | TRBD1 | TRBV4-1 | - | 15 | CASSQGGTGGTEAFF | TGCGCCAGCAGCCAGGGGGGGACAGGGGGTACTGAAGCTTTCTTT
TRBJ2-5 | TRBD2 | TRBV7-2 | - | 14 | CASGTSGRRETQYF | TGTGCCAGCGGGACTAGCGGGAGACGAGAGACCCAGTACTTC
TRBJ2-1 | TRBD2 | TRBV5-1 | - | 15 | CASSMTSGSADEQFF | TGCGCCAGCAGCATGACTAGCGGGAGTGCCGATGAGCAGTTCTTC
TRBJ1-5 | - | TRBV27 | few | 14 | CASSPDGSNQPQHF | TGTGCCAGCAGTCCTGACGGTAGCAATCAGCCCCAGCATTTT
TRBJ2-5 | - | TRBV10-2 | few | 13 | CASTDWNQETQYF | TGCGCCAGCACTGACTGGAACCAAGAGACCCAGTACTTC
TRBJ2-1 | TRBD2 | TRBV14 | - | 16 | CASSQSLAGVRPEQFF | TGTGCCAGCAGCCAATCCCTAGCGGGAGTTCGTCCTGAGCAGTTCTTC
TRBJ1-1 | - | TRBV27 | - | 16 | CASSTGDSLMNTEAFF | TGTGCCAGCAGTACAGGCGACAGCCTGATGAACACTGAAGCTTTCTTT
TRBJ2-1 | - | TRBV7-9 | - | 15 | CASSQTDSPNNEQFF | TGTGCCAGCAGCCAAACTGACAGTCCCAACAATGAGCAGTTCTTC
TRBJ2-1 | - | TRBV5-5 | - | 14 | CASSPPDKEFEQFF | TGTGCCAGCAGCCCCCCAGATAAAGAGTTTGAGCAGTTCTTC
TRBJ1-1 | - | TRBV7-8 | - | 14 | CASSLTAVNTEAFF | TGTGCCAGCAGCTTGACGGCGGTAAACACTGAAGCTTTCTTT
TRBJ2-7 | - | TRBV9 | few | 14 | CASSRPGRPYEQYF | TGTGCCAGCAGCCGACCGGGACGGCCCTACGAGCAGTACTTC
TRBJ1-3 | - | TRBV6-1 | - | 17 | CASSAAPGAYSGNTIYF | TGTGCCAGCAGTGCGGCCCCGGGGGCTTACTCTGGAAACACCATATATTTT
TRBJ2-1 | - | TRBV12-5 | - | 14 | CASAVLGLDGEQFF | TGTGCTAGTGCCGTATTAGGGCTAGATGGTGAGCAGTTCTTC
TRBJ2-1 | - | TRBV4-1 | - | 13 | CASSQVADNEQFF | TGCGCCAGCAGCCAAGTGGCAGACAATGAGCAGTTCTTC
TRBJ2-3 | TRBD2 | TRBV28 | - | 16 | CASSYLAEAGTDTQYF | TGTGCCAGCAGTTACCTAGCGGAAGCCGGCACAGATACGCAGTATTTT
TRBJ2-7 | - | TRBV27 | - | 12 | CASSRSPYEQYF | TGTGCCAGCAGCCGAAGCCCCTACGAGCAGTACTTC
TRBJ2-7 | TRBD2 | TRBV7-2 | once | 16 | CASSFSGTSGFYEQYF | TGTGCCAGCAGCTTTTCCGGGACTAGCGGATTCTACGAGCAGTACTTC
TRBJ2-7 | - | TRBV7-9 | - | 11 | CASSLVAEQYF | TGTGCCAGCAGCTTAGTAGCCGAGCAGTACTTC
TRBJ2-5 | TRBD1 | TRBV15 | - | 14 | CATSAGTGEETQYF | TGTGCCACCAGCGCCGGGACAGGGGAAGAGACCCAGTACTTC
TRBJ2-5 | TRBD2 | TRBV27 | - | 15 | CASNTGLGLPETQYF | TGTGCCAGCAACACCGGACTAGGACTGCCAGAGACCCAGTACTTC